These T cell receptor beta chains were read from a single sample in a study of human T cells and chemical hapten exposure. TCRdb recomputed calls from the RACE reads with MiXCR, one row per CDR3 protein. The table records about 31,000 distinct CDR3 sequences, 7.4% of them present only once. Sequencing was performed on whole blood. The receptors come from a human donor in good health. Some clones in this sample may be carry-over from other donors' samples. Each CDR3 is given with its conserved first and last residue. D genes are given only for firm matches. The size entry is marked missing in some rows and otherwise reads once, few, many or a size class.

>TRBJ2-2|many|-|15|TRBV6-2/TRBV6-3
CASRIGGHDTGELFF
TGTGCCAGCCGAATTGGAGGACACGACACCGGGGAGCTGTTTTTT
>TRBJ1-1|-|-|17|TRBV5-4
CASSLDREAGRAIEAFF
TGTGCCAGCAGCTTGGACAGGGAAGCAGGGCGCGCGATTGAAGCTTTCTTT
>TRBJ2-5|few|TRBD2|14|TRBV5-1
CASSLTREGETQYF
TGCGCCAGCAGCTTAACCAGGGAGGGAGAGACCCAGTACTTC
>TRBJ2-7|many|TRBD1|15|TRBV12-3/TRBV12-4
CASSHPGQGPGEQYF
TGTGCCAGCAGTCATCCGGGACAGGGGCCAGGCGAGCAGTACTTC
>TRBJ1-2|few|-|13|TRBV18
CASSPHWNYGYTF
TGTGCCAGCTCACCTCATTGGAACTATGGCTACACCTTC
>TRBJ2-7|many|-|14|TRBV25-1
CASSERVPPYEQYF
TGTGCCAGCAGTGAGAGGGTCCCACCCTACGAGCAGTACTTC
>TRBJ2-3|many|TRBD2|14|TRBV7-2
CASSSRLAKDTQYF
TGTGCCAGCAGCTCCAGACTAGCGAAAGATACGCAGTATTTT
>TRBJ1-1|few|-|11|TRBV20-1
CSARRNTEAFF
TGCAGTGCTAGACGGAACACTGAAGCTTTCTTT
>TRBJ1-1|many|-|15|TRBV11-2
CASSLVEGSYTEAFF
TGTGCCAGCAGCTTAGTGGAGGGGTCGTACACTGAAGCTTTCTTT
>TRBJ2-3|-|-|14|TRBV25-1
CASSKGHAADTQYF
TGTGCCAGCAGTAAAGGACATGCGGCAGATACGCAGTATTTT
>TRBJ2-1|many|TRBD1|12|TRBV6-2/TRBV6-3
CASCNTGGEQFF
TGTGCCTCTTGTAATACAGGGGGTGAGCAGTTCTTC
>TRBJ2-2|many|TRBD2|17|TRBV18
CASSPETIAGNTGELFF
TGTGCCAGCTCACCGGAAACTATAGCGGGGAACACCGGGGAGCTGTTTTTT
>TRBJ2-4|-|-|22|TRBV1
CTSSQVSPQREMGSGTKNIQYF
TGCACCAGCAGCCAAGTTTCCCCCCAGCGGGAGATGGGTTCAGGTACCAAAAACATTCAGTACTTC
>TRBJ2-1|many|-|16|TRBV4-3
CASSQDGIGRYNEQFF
TGCGCCAGCAGCCAAGATGGGATCGGACGGTACAATGAGCAGTTCTTC
>TRBJ2-3|many|TRBD2|16|TRBV6-5
CASSRFGTSGTDTQYF
TGTGCCAGCAGTCGATTCGGGACTAGCGGCACAGATACGCAGTATTTT
>TRBJ1-1|few|-|15|TRBV7-9
CASSALVGSQTEAFF
TGTGCCAGCAGCGCTTTGGTGGGGTCGCAAACTGAAGCTTTCTTT
>TRBJ1-1|few|TRBD1|13|TRBV12-3/TRBV12-4
CASSGQGLVRAFF
TGTGCCAGCAGTGGACAGGGATTGGTTAGAGCTTTCTTT
>TRBJ2-1|-|-|16|TRBV19
CARHFSYHKDYNEQFF
TGTGCCAGACACTTCAGTTATCATAAGGACTACAATGAGCAGTTCTTC
>TRBJ1-5|-|-|16|TRBV18
CASSPGEGVFAGPQHF
TGTGCCAGCTCACCAGGGGAGGGGGTTTTCGCGGGGCCCCAGCATTTT
>TRBJ2-3|-|TRBD1|15|TRBV7-6
CASSLSGTETDTQYF
TGTGCCAGCAGCTTGTCCGGGACAGAGACAGATACGCAGTATTTT
>TRBJ2-1|few|TRBD2|15|TRBV29-1
CSVEVGRGGLGEQFF
TGCAGCGTTGAAGTTGGGCGGGGGGGCCTAGGGGAGCAGTTCTTC
>TRBJ2-5|-|-|13|TRBV5-6
CASSFDRQETQYF
TGTGCCAGCAGCTTTGACAGACAAGAGACCCAGTACTTC
>TRBJ2-4|-|-|11|TRBV6-6
CASGLADIQYF
TGTGCCAGCGGATTAGCCGACATTCAGTACTTC
>TRBJ2-1|medium-sized|TRBD2|16|TRBV7-9
CASSASGGALKDEQFF
TGTGCCAGCAGTGCTAGCGGGGGGGCCTTAAAGGATGAGCAGTTCTTC
>TRBJ1-5|-|-|12|TRBV12-3/TRBV12-4
CASSKGHQPQHF
TGTGCCAGCAGTAAGGGACACCAGCCCCAGCATTTT
>TRBJ1-1|-|-|14|TRBV12-3/TRBV12-4
CASSLISHNTEAFF
TGTGCCAGCAGTTTAATCAGTCATAACACTGAAGCTTTCTTT
>TRBJ2-1|many|TRBD2|15|TRBV5-1
CASTVFSGSYNEQFF
TGCGCCAGCACCGTATTTAGCGGGAGTTACAATGAGCAGTTCTTC
>TRBJ2-4|-|TRBD1|15|TRBV20-1
CSASRGTGTQNIQYF
TGCAGTGCTAGTCGGGGGACAGGGACCCAGAACATTCAGTACTTC
>TRBJ1-2|few|TRBD1|16|TRBV28
CASSAQGDRGWYGYTF
TGTGCCAGCAGTGCGCAAGGGGACAGGGGGTGGTATGGCTACACCTTC
>TRBJ1-6|-|-|13|TRBV5-1
CASSLSEESPLHF
TGCGCCAGCAGCCTCTCCGAGGAGTCACCCCTCCACTTT
>TRBJ1-1|few|-|14|TRBV18
CASSPWEQGGEAFF
TGTGCCAGCTCACCATGGGAACAGGGTGGTGAAGCTTTCTTT